Sequencing of this T cell receptor (beta chain) was carried out in a study of cytomegalovirus exposure and HLA in healthy donors (dated 2017 in TCRdb). As for the study more broadly: According to a later analysis, the 120 or so validation repertoires were produced on the same platform as the roughly 700 repertoires of the first cohort. The study combined high-throughput TCR immunosequencing, statistical association of individual TCRs with disease status, and machine learning to predict cytomegalovirus infection status. The aim of the study was to test whether cataloging public T cell receptors could identify signatures of past pathogen exposure. In addition to the first cohort of 666 subjects, a separate validation cohort of 120 different subjects was used. Overall results and qualifications from the work: According to the authors, the approach could potentially be generalized to other disease states and immunological phenotypes. The classifier was reported to diagnose cytomegalovirus status with high specificity and sensitivity in both the original cohort and the validation cohort. Most TCR sequences were observed very rarely across donors, whereas some public TCRs were present in many individuals. The study listed approximately 150 TCR beta chains as associated with cytomegalovirus. All 120 or so repertoires were used to score co-occurrence in the validation cohort in a later analysis, because that analysis had no HLA typing for the cohort. Subsequent analysis determined that TCRs grouped into clusters in the first cohort also showed a tendency toward co-occurrence across the roughly 130 validation repertoires, and roughly 94% of cluster scores exceeded 0. Three of the identified cytomegalovirus-associated TCR beta chains were confirmed in vitro to be specific for cytomegalovirus antigens.

Separate from the roughly 650-subject first cohort, the validation cohort of roughly 110 subjects was the group to which the donors belonged. Libraries were made using the immunoSEQ multiplex PCR assay. Regarding the original processing steps: A statistical classification framework was built for diagnosing cytomegalovirus status from the catalog of TCR beta chain sequences. The table was pulled from immuneACCESS by TCRdb, which kept in-frame rearrangements only. Such tables lose some clones; where checked, under half of the loss comes from unresolved V genes, and the rest has no known cause. V, J and clone size derive from that table, while D and trimming were established from the DNA sequence. This sample is represented by about 200,000 clones; approximately 82% of them were singletons. Around an eighth of the sample rests with the top ten. As encoded in the germline V gene, CDR1 is SQVTM while CDR2 is ANQGSEA. The CDR3 measures 12 amino acids from cysteine to phenylalanine. Just the 36-base CDR3 DNA is kept, in frame starting at base 1. V is clipped by 5 bases and J by 3 bases, and the sequence between their germline boundaries is 11 bases long.

This clone has more than one count but fewer than ten. What antigen it recognizes has not been identified. No per-base quality is available; no much larger clone lies one base away. Material: PBMCs. This clonotype was sampled from a woman aged 25-40 years in good health and CMV-seropositive. In this chain, TRBV29-1 is recombined with TRBJ2-7; no D gene call is confident. For the CDR3, the sequence is CSVQVIGYEQYF. The nucleotides read TGCAGCGTTCAGGTGATAGGCTACGAGCAGTACTTC.